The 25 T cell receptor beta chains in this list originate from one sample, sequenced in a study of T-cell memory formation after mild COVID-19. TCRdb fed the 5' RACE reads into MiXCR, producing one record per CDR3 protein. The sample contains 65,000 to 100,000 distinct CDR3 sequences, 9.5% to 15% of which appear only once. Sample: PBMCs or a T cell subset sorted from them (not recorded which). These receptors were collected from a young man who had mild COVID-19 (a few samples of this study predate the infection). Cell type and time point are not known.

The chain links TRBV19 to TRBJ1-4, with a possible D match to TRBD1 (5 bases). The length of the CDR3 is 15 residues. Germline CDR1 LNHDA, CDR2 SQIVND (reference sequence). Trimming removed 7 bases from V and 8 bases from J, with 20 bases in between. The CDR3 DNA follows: TGTGCCAGTACCTCCTGGCGGGGGTTGGACGAAAAACTGTTTTTT. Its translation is CASTSWRGLDEKLFF.

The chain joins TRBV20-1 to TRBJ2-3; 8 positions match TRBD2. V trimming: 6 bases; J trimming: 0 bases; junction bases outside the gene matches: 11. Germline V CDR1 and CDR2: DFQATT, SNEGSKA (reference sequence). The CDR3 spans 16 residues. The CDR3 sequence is CSANSLGGGSTDTQYF. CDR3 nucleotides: TGCAGTGCCAATAGCCTCGGGGGGGGAAGCACAGATACGCAGTATTTT.

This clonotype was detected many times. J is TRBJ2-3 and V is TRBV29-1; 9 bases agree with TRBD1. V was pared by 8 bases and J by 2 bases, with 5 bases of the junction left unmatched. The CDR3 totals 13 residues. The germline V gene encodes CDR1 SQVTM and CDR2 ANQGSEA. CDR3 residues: CSLTGGNTDTQYF. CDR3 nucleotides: TGCAGCTTGACAGGGGGTAACACAGATACGCAGTATTTT.

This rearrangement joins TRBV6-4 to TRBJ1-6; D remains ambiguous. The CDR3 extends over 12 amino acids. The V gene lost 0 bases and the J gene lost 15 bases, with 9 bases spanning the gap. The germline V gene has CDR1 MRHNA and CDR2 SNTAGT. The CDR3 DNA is TGTGCCAGCAGTGACTCGTCGGTACACCTCCACTTT. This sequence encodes CASSDSSVHLHF.

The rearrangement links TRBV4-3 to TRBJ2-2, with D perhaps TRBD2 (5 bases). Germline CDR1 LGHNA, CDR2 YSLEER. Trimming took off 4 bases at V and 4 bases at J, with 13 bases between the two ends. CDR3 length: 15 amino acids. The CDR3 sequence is CASSPQEGSTGELFF. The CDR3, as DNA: TGCGCCAGCAGCCCCCAGGAAGGGAGCACCGGGGAGCTGTTTTTT.

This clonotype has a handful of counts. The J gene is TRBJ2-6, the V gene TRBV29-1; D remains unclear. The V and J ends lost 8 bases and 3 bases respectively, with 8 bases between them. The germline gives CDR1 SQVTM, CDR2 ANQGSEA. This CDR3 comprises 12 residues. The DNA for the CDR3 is TGCAGCATCCGGTTTGGGGCCAACGTCCTGACTTTC. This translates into CSIRFGANVLTF.

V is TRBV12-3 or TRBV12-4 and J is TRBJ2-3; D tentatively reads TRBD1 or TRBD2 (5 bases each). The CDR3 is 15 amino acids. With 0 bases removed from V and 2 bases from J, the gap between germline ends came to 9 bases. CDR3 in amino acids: CASSLAGVLTDTQYF. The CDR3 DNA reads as TGTGCCAGCAGTTTAGCGGGGGTCCTCACAGATACGCAGTATTTT.

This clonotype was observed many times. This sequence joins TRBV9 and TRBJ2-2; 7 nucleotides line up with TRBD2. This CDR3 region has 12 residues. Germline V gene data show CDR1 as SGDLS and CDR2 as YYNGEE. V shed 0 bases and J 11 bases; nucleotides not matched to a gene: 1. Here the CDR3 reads CASSVAGGELFF. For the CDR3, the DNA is TGTGCCAGCAGCGTAGCGGGGGGAGAGCTGTTTTTT.

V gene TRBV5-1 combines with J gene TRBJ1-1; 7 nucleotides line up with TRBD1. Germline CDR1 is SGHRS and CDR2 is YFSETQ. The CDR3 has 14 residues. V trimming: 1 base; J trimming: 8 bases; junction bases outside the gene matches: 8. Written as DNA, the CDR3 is TGCGCCAGCAGCTTGATTTCGACAGGGCAAGAAGCTTTCTTT. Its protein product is CASSLISTGQEAFF.

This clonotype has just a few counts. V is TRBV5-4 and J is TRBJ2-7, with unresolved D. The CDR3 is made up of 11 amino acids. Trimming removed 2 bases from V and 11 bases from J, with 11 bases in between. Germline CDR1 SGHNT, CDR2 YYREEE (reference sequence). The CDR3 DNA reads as TGTGCCAGCAGCTTCGGCAGATTCGAGTACTTC. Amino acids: CASSFGRFEYF. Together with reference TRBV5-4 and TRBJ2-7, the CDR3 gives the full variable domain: ETGVTQSPTHLIKTRGQQVTLRCSSQSGHNTVSWYQQALGQGPQFIFQYYREEENGRGNFPPRFSGLQFPNYSSELNVNALELDDSALYLCASSFGRFEYFGPGTRLTVT.

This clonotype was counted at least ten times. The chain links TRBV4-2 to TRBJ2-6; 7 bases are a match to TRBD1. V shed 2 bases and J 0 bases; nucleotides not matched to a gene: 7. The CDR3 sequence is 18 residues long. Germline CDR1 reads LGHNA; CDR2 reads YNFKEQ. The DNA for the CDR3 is TGTGCCAGCAGCCAATCCCCGGGACAGATCTCTGGGGCCAACGTCCTGACTTTC. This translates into CASSQSPGQISGANVLTF.

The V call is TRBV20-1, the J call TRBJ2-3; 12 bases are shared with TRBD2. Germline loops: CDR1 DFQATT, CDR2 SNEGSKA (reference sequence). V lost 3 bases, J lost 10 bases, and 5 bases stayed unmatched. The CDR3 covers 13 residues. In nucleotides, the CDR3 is TGCAGTGCTAGTCTAGCGGGGGGGTCGGCGCAGTATTTT. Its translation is CSASLAGGSAQYF.

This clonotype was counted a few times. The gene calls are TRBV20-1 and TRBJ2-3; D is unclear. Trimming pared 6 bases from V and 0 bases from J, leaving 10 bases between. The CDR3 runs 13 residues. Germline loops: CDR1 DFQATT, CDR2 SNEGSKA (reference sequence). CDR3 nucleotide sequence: TGCAGTGCCAAAACAGCTAGCACAGATACGCAGTATTTT. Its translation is CSAKTASTDTQYF.

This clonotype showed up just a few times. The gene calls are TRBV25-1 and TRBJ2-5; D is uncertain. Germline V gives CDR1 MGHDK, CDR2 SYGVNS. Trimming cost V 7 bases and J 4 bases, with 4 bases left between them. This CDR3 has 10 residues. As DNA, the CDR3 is TGTGCCAGCATGCTAGAGACCCAGTACTTC. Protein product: CASMLETQYF.

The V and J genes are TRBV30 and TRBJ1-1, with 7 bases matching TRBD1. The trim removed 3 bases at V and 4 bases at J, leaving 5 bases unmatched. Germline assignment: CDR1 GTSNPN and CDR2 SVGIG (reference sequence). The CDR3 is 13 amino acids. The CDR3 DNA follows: TGTGCCTGGAGGAAAGGGGGCGTCACTGAAGCTTTCTTT. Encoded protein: CAWRKGGVTEAFF.

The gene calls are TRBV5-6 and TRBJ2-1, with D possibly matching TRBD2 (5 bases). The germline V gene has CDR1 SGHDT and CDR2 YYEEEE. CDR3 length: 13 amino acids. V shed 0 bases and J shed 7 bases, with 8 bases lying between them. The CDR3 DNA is TGTGCCAGCAGCTTGGGCAGGACTAATGAGCAGTTCTTC. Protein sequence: CASSLGRTNEQFF.

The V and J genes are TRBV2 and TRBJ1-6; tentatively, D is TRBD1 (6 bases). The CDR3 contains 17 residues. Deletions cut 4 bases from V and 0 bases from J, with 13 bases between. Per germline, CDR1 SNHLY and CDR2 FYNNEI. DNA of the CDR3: TGTGCCAGCAGTGTCCTCAGGGGCAACTCCTATAATTCACCCCTCCACTTT. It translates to CASSVLRGNSYNSPLHF.

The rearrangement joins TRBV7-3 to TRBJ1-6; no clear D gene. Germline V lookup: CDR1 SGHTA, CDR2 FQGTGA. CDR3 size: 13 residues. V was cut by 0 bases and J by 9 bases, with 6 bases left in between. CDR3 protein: CASSLTGSSPLHF. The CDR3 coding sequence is TGTGCCAGCAGCTTAACGGGGTCTTCACCCCTCCACTTT.

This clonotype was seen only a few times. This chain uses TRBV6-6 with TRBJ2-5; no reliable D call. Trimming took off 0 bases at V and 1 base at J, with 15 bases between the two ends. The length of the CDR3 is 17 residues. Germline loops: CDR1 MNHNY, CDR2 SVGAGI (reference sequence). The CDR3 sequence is CASSYSMYWTFQETQYF. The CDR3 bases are TGTGCCAGCAGTTACTCGATGTATTGGACCTTCCAAGAGACCCAGTACTTC.

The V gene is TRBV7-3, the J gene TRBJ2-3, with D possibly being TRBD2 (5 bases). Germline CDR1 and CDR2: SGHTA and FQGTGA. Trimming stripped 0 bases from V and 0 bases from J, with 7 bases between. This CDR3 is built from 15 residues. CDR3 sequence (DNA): TGTGCCAGCAGCTTAACCTCGGGGAGCACAGATACGCAGTATTTT. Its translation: CASSLTSGSTDTQYF.

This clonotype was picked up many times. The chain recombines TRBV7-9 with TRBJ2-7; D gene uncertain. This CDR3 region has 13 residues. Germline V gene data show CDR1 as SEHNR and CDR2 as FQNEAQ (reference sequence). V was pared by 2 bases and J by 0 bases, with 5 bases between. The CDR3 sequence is CASSLSYSYEQYF. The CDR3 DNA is TGTGCCAGCAGCTTAAGTTACTCCTACGAGCAGTACTTC.

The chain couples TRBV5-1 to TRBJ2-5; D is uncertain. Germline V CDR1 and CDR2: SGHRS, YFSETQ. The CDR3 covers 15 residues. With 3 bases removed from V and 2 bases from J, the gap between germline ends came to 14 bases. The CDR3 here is CASSSLGREQETQYF. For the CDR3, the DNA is TGCGCCAGCAGCTCCCTCGGTAGAGAACAAGAGACCCAGTACTTC.

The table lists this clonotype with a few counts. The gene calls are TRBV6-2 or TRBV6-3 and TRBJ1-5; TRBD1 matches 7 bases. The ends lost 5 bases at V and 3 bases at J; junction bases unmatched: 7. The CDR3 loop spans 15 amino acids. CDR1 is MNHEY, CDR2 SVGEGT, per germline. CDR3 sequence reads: CASSPPGQYNQPQHF. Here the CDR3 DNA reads TGTGCCAGCAGTCCCCCGGGACAGTACAATCAGCCCCAGCATTTT.

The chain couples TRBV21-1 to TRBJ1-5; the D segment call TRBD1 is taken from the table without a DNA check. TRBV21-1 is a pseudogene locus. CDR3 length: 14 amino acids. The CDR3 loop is CASSIQGSNQPQHF. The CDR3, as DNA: TGTGCCAGCAGCATCCAGGGAAGCAATCAGCCCCAGCATTTT.

The CDR3 nucleotides are TGTGCCAGCAGTCCGACAGGGGTTGCCACTGAAGCTTTCTTT. It specifies CASSPTGVATEAFF. The genes are TRBV12-3 or TRBV12-4 and TRBJ1-1, with 8 bases lining up with TRBD1. With 5 bases clipped from V and 4 bases from J, the junction kept 6 bases outside the gene matches. The CDR3 contains 14 residues.